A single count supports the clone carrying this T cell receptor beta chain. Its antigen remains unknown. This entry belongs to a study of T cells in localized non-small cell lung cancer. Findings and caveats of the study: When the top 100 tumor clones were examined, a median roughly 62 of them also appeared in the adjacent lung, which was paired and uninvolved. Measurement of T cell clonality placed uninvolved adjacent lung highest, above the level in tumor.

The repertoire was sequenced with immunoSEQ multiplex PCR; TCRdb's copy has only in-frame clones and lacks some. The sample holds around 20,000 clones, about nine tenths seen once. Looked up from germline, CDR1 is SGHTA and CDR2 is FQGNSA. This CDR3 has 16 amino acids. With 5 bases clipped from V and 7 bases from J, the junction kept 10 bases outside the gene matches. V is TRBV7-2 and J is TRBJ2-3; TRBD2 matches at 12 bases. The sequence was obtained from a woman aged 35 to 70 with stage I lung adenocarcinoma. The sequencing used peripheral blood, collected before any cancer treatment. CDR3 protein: CASSAAASGGAYTQYF. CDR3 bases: TGTGCCAGCAGCGCGGCTGCTAGCGGGGGGGCATATACGCAGTATTTT. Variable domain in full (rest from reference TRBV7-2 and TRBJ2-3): GAGVSQSPSNKVTEKGKDVELRCDPISGHTALYWYRQSLGQGLEFLIYFQGNSAPDKSGLPSDRFSAERTGGSVSTLTIQRTQQEDSAVYLCASSAAASGGAYTQYFGPGTRLTVL.